The clone carrying this TCR beta chain occurred a few times. Its antigen is unidentified. This entry comes from a study of T-cell memory formation after mild COVID-19. Broader study findings: Shrinking CD4+ clones resided mostly in CM and EM, and CD8+ ones in EMRA. Proof of SARS-CoV-2 specificity was absent for the second-wave clones that crested on day 37.

After 5'RACE with constant-segment primers, TCR alpha and TCR beta cDNA libraries carrying sample barcodes and UMIs were obtained. MiXCR was run by TCRdb on the 5' RACE reads, yielding one entry per CDR3 protein. Seen here are about 160,000 distinct CDR3 sequences, 25% to 40% observed once, and the top ten hold more than 10%. In germline, CDR1 is SGHNT, CDR2 YYREEE (reference sequence). Trimming cost V 4 bases and J 4 bases, with 10 bases left between them. The length of the CDR3 is 13 residues. The TCR originated in an adult woman who had mild COVID-19 (a few samples of this study predate the infection). Cell type and time point are not known. Sequencing was done on a sample of PBMCs or a T cell subset sorted from them (not recorded which). The rearrangement links TRBV5-4 to TRBJ2-3; D may be TRBD2 (7 bases). In nucleotides, the CDR3 is TGTGCCAGCAGCAGGGGGGGCCCAGATACGCAGTATTTT. Residues: CASSRGGPDTQYF.